This TCR beta chain was sequenced during a study of CD8 T cells in ankylosing spondylitis. General study points: Significant enrichment of disease-linked clones was reported in matched ankylosing spondylitis synovial fluid. Ankylosing spondylitis blood appeared to carry a characteristic TCR beta motif of roughly 8 highly homologous variants.

Each TCR beta library was made by quantitative 5'-RACE that incorporated molecular barcodes. Each CDR3 protein gets one entry after TCRdb re-called the 5' RACE reads with MiXCR. The table records 450,000 to 550,000 distinct CDR3 sequences, approximately 5.3% of them present only once. After removal of 5 bases from V and 3 bases from J, the junction contained 5 bases not matched to a gene. This CDR3 spans 14 amino acids. Germline V gene lookup returns CDR1 SGHTA and CDR2 FQGNSA. This clonotype was counted at least ten times. Its cognate antigen is unknown. The V and J genes are TRBV7-2 and TRBJ2-5, with TRBD1 matching over 8 bases. The TCR comes from a male donor with ankylosing spondylitis. The sequencing input was blood, either unsorted or a sorted T cell fraction (not recorded which). CDR3 region: CASSLGQAKETQYF. In nucleotides, the CDR3 is TGTGCCAGCAGCCTGGGACAGGCGAAAGAGACCCAGTACTTC.